This TCR beta chain was sequenced during a study of blood T cell repertoires in COVID-19. Background on the study: Samples taken during acute and convalescent COVID-19 were collected in the United States, Italy and Spain.

Cohorts were based on clinical histories the participants reported. Original analysis: From reference gene primer amplification, estimates of nucleated cell counts were derived. Only in-frame clones appear in the TCRdb table, and some are missing; sequencing was by immunoSEQ multiplex PCR. V and J calls and clone size are given by that table; D and trimming were obtained from the DNA. This sample has 280,000 or so clones, with roughly nine tenths found just once. The CDR3 spans 15 residues. Per germline, CDR1 MDHEN and CDR2 SYDVKM. V shed 4 bases and J 6 bases; nucleotides not matched to a gene: 5. This receptor was identified in a woman aged 45-59 years who had been exposed to COVID-19. Sequenced: PBMCs or T cells enriched from blood (not recorded which). The chain carries TRBV28 and TRBJ1-6, with 8 bases that match TRBD1. The CDR3 DNA follows: TGTGCCAGCAGTTCCAACAGGGGGGTTAATTCACCCCTCCACTTT. This translates into CASSSNRGVNSPLHF.